The subject of this entry is one T cell receptor (beta chain). Its antigen remains unidentified. The conserved phenylalanine or tryptophan normally closing the CDR3 is absent here, so this likely arose from a read error. No DNA is shown, since the ends of the CDR3 on it are uncertain; the CDR3 is the one TCRdb lists. The template was RNA from unsorted bulk tissue. This non-tumor lung sample came from over 3 cm beyond the tumor edge. The sample originates from a study of tumor and adjacent non-tumor tissue in lung cancer. Background on the study: Patients were aged roughly 31 to 76, nine to eleven men and 4 to 6 women, stage I to III.

The library came from three nested PCR rounds adapted from ARM-PCR protocols. TCRdb re-called the multiplex PCR reads through MiXCR, storing one row per CDR3 protein. The profile covers some 68,000 distinct CDR3 sequences, with 65% to 80% appearing a single time and 40% to 55% taken by the ten largest. The CDR3 totals 14 residues, both ends included. The germline gives CDR1 SGHAT, CDR2 FQDESV (reference sequence). The study's findings and limits: Compared with tumor, normal lung showed significantly lower TCR diversity.

The sequence was collected from a man in his sixties with non-small cell lung cancer. The specimen sequenced was distant non-tumor lung tissue. The V and J genes are TRBV11-1 and TRBJ2-2; the D call in the table, TRBD2, was not verified against the DNA. CDR3: CAGSYTSGTGELFY.